A single sample is the source of the 2 T cell receptor beta chains below, sequenced in a study of technical replicates of blood from a few donors. Using immunoSEQ multiplex PCR, the repertoire was profiled, and TCRdb retains in-frame clones only, with some absent. This sample has 95,000 or so clones; about 95% occur once, and the top ten carry roughly 0.34%. Input material: T cells isolated from PBMCs. The receptors derive from a human donor in good health.

This chain joins TRBV7-9 and TRBJ2-7; D possibly corresponds to TRBD2 (6 bases). This CDR3 is built from 14 residues. V lost 4 bases, J lost 3 bases, and 13 bases lay in between. Germline-derived CDR1 and CDR2 are SEHNR and FQNEAQ (reference sequence). The CDR3, as DNA: TGTGCCAGCAGCTCGGCGACTAGGGGCTACGAGCAGTACTTC. Its translation: CASSSATRGYEQYF. Full variable domain (outside the CDR3, taken from reference TRBV7-9 and TRBJ2-7): DTGVSQNPRHKITKRGQNVTFRCDPISEHNRLYWYRQTLGQGPEFLTYFQNEAQLEKSRLLSDRFSAERPKGSFSTLEIQRTEQGDSAMYLCASSSATRGYEQYFGPGTRLTVT.

The chain is built from TRBV10-2 and TRBJ2-4; no clear D gene. The CDR3 runs to 13 residues. Germline lookup yields CDR1 WSHSY and CDR2 SAAADI. Trimming removed 8 bases from V and 2 bases from J, with 10 bases in between. This CDR3 reads CASGEKTKNIQYF. The CDR3 coding sequence is TGCGCCAGCGGAGAGAAAACCAAAAACATTCAGTACTTC.